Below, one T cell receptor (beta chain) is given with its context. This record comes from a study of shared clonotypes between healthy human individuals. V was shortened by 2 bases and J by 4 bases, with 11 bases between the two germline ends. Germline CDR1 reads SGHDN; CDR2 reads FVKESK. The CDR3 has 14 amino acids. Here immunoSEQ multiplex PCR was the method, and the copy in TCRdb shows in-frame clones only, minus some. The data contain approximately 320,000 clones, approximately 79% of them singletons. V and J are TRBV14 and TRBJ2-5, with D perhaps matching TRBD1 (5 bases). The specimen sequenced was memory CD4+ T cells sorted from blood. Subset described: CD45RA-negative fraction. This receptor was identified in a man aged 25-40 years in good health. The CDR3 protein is CASSQIRGGETQYF. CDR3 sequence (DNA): TGTGCCAGCAGCCAAATTAGGGGTGGAGAGACCCAGTACTTC. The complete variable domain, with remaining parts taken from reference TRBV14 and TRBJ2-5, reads EAGVTQFPSHSVIEKGQTVTLRCDPISGHDNLYWYRRVMGKEIKFLLHFVKESKQDESGMPNNRFLAERTGGTYSTLKVQPAELEDSGVYFCASSQIRGGETQYFGPGTRLLVL.